This T cell receptor beta chain came from a study of control samples from healthy donors and cancer patients. The CDR3 spans 13 residues. Germline V lookup: CDR1 ENHRY, CDR2 SYGVKD. The V end lost 6 bases, the J end lost 6 bases, and 14 bases lay between the germline ends. TCRdb's copy holds only in-frame clones and misses some; the assay was immunoSEQ multiplex PCR. The profile shows over 100,000 clones, 92% of them singletons. Sequencing was done on a sample of blood. This chain links TRBV10-3 with TRBJ1-1; possibly TRBD1 for D (6 bases). The TCR sequence derives from a woman aged 45-65 years in good health. Written as DNA, the CDR3 is TGTGCCATCAGAACCAAACAGGGACCTGAAGCTTTCTTT. Protein sequence: CAIRTKQGPEAFF.